Following are 31 T cell receptor beta chains from one sample sequenced in a study of sequential checkpoint blockade in melanoma. The sample's treatment: randomized to nivolumab then ipilimumab (arm A) or the reverse (arm B). Clones were read by immunoSEQ multiplex PCR, and TCRdb kept only the in-frame ones, dropping some. The sample has some 1,200 clones, approximately 19% seen once. The source material was tumor tissue (inferred from file names), sampled from a patient given nivolumab and ipilimumab in sequence. These receptors were collected from a human donor with melanoma.

The table lists this clone with a few counts. The chain has TRBV6-8 and TRBJ2-1; D gene unclear. The ends were cut back, 0 bases at V and 1 base at J, with 10 bases in the middle. Germline CDR1 is MNHGY and CDR2 is SAAAGT. The CDR3 has 16 amino acids. CDR3 protein: CASSYSYGKSYNEQFF. DNA for the CDR3: TGTGCCAGCAGTTACTCCTACGGAAAGTCCTACAATGAGCAGTTCTTC.

This clone counts as medium-sized. The V and J genes are TRBV11-3 and TRBJ1-3, with D unresolved. The CDR3 length is 16 residues. CDR1 is SGHNT and CDR2 is YENEEA in the germline V gene. V was clipped by 3 bases and J by 0 bases, with 12 bases between them. The CDR3 loop reads CASSFETRSSGNTIYF. CDR3 bases: TGTGCCAGCAGCTTCGAAACACGGTCCTCTGGAAACACCATATATTTT.

By share, this clone ranks as medium-sized. V usage is TRBV11-3 and J usage is TRBJ2-1; 11 bases are shared with TRBD2. The CDR3 contains 17 residues. CDR1 and CDR2 from the germline V gene are SGHNT and YENEEA. Trimming cost V 4 bases and J 4 bases; bases outside gene matches: 9. The CDR3 nucleotides are TGTGCCAGCAGCTCTAGGGCACTAGCGGGAGTGTACAATGAGCAGTTCTTC. This encodes CASSSRALAGVYNEQFF.

V gene TRBV12-2 combines with J gene TRBJ1-5. TRBV12-2 is a pseudogene locus. The CDR3 has 14 residues. The CDR3, as DNA: TGTGCCATTTGGAATGAATATAGCAATCAGCCCCAGCATTTT. This encodes CAIWNEYSNQPQHF.

This clone is labeled as medium-sized. The chain combines TRBV9 with TRBJ1-3; D remains ambiguous. The length of the CDR3 is 16 residues. CDR1 SGDLS and CDR2 YYNGEE come from the germline V gene. Trimming cost V 5 bases and J 0 bases, with 15 bases left between them. DNA for the CDR3: TGTGCCAGCAGTGAAGTCGGCGGCAGCTCTGGAAACACCATATATTTT. This gives the protein CASSEVGGSSGNTIYF. Together with reference TRBV9 and TRBJ1-3, the CDR3 gives the full variable domain: DSGVTQTPKHLITATGQRVTLRCSPRSGDLSVYWYQQSLDQGLQFLIQYYNGEERAKGNILERFSAQQFPDLHSELNLSSLELGDSALYFCASSEVGGSSGNTIYFGEGSWLTVV.

This clone is classed as large (0.1 to 1%). The rearrangement links TRBV11-3 to TRBJ1-4; 7 bases fit TRBD1. The CDR3 totals 14 residues. V dropped 5 bases and J dropped 6; count of bases not matched to a gene: 6. The germline V gene encodes CDR1 SGHNT and CDR2 YENEEA. Written as DNA, the CDR3 is TGTGCCAGCAGCCAGTGGGACAGCCATGAAAAACTGTTTTTT. Residues: CASSQWDSHEKLFF.

The chain combines TRBV28 with TRBJ2-5; 13 bases are shared with TRBD2. This CDR3 spans 16 amino acids. The V gene end was trimmed by 5 bases and the J gene end by 3 bases; junction bases not matched to a gene: 6. Germline V gene sequence: CDR1 MDHEN, CDR2 SYDVKM. Written as DNA, the CDR3 is TGTGCCAGCAGTCCGAAGACTAGCGGGAGGAAAGAGACCCAGTACTTC. Protein sequence: CASSPKTSGRKETQYF.

By share, this clone ranks as medium-sized. CDR3 DNA sequence: TGTGCCAGCAGCTTGGTGACTAGCGGGACGGCGGGGACCCAGTACTTC. Translating gives CASSLVTSGTAGTQYF. The chain combines TRBV11-3 with TRBJ2-5; TRBD2 agrees at 11 bases. The CDR3 loop spans 16 amino acids. The V gene's germline CDR1 is SGHNT and CDR2 YENEEA. V lost 3 bases, J lost 7 bases, and 10 bases stayed unmatched.

This clone was counted a few times. The chain has TRBV6-8 and TRBJ1-4, with TRBD1 as a possible D gene (6 bases). CDR1 is MNHGY and CDR2 is SAAAGT in the germline V gene. The CDR3 has 15 amino acids. Deletions cut 6 bases from V and 3 bases from J, with 14 bases between. CDR3 coding DNA: TGTGCCAGCAGACTACAGGGAGGCGCTAATGAAAAACTGTTTTTT. This codes for CASRLQGGANEKLFF.

The chain has TRBV29-1 and TRBJ1-4, with 8 bases matching TRBD1. CDR1 is SQVTM and CDR2 is ANQGSEA in the germline V gene. CDR3 length equals 12 residues. With 6 bases clipped from V and 4 bases from J, the junction kept 1 base outside the gene matches. CDR3 in amino acids: CSVGQGNEKLFF. The DNA of the CDR3 is TGCAGCGTCGGACAGGGTAATGAAAAACTGTTTTTT. The whole variable domain, filled in from reference TRBV29-1 and TRBJ1-4, reads SAVISQKPSRDICQRGTSLTIQCQVDSQVTMMFWYRQQPGQSLTLIATANQGSEATYESGFVIDKFPISRPNLTFSTLTVSNMSPEDSSIYLCSVGQGNEKLFFGSGTQLSVL.

This clone counts as medium-sized. V gene TRBV11-3 combines with J gene TRBJ1-2, with D possibly TRBD1 on 5 matching bases. The CDR3 is 14 residues long. V lost 3 bases and J lost 1, with 9 bases in between. Germline lookup yields CDR1 SGHNT and CDR2 YENEEA. The CDR3 loop is CASSFERGNYGYTF. The DNA of the CDR3 is TGTGCCAGCAGCTTCGAAAGGGGTAACTATGGCTACACCTTC.

The V call is TRBV28, the J call TRBJ2-5; 8 positions agree with TRBD2. The CDR3 totals 16 residues. The V gene's germline CDR1 is MDHEN and CDR2 SYDVKM. After removal of 6 bases from V and 3 bases from J, the junction contained 12 bases not matched to a gene. Here the CDR3 reads CASSNDPGLGEETQYF. The CDR3 DNA follows: TGTGCCAGCAGCAATGATCCGGGACTAGGCGAAGAGACCCAGTACTTC.

The V gene is TRBV11-3, the J gene TRBJ2-2; 8 nucleotides match TRBD2. With 3 bases clipped from V and 1 base from J, the junction kept 7 bases outside the gene matches. Germline values: CDR1 SGHNT, CDR2 YENEEA. The CDR3 runs to 17 residues. The CDR3 DNA follows: TGTGCCAGCAGCTTGGCCGGGCGGGGGGTGAACACCGGGGAGCTGTTTTTT. Translating gives CASSLAGRGVNTGELFF.

This clone has only a few counts. The chain recombines TRBV6-8 with TRBJ1-1; D perhaps matches TRBD1 (5 bases). The germline V gene encodes CDR1 MNHGY and CDR2 SAAAGT. The CDR3 extends over 12 amino acids. This chain's CDR3 is CVGRTTNTEAFF. Here the CDR3 DNA reads TGTGTCGGCCGGACAACCAACACTGAAGCTTTCTTT.

The chain has TRBV19 and TRBJ2-1, with 11 bases matching TRBD1. CDR1 is LNHDA and CDR2 is SQIVND in the germline V gene (reference sequence). J gave up 7 bases and V 3 bases, and 8 bases lay outside the gene matches. The CDR3 is 16 amino acids. The CDR3 DNA reads TGTGCCAGTAGTATGAACGGACAGGGGGCGCAGAATGAGCAGTTCTTC. Encoded protein: CASSMNGQGAQNEQFF.

This chain uses TRBV10-2 with TRBJ2-1, with D unclear. Germline values: CDR1 WSHSY, CDR2 SAAADI. Trimming cost V 9 bases and J 2 bases, with 11 bases left between them. This CDR3 region has 13 residues. CDR3 coding DNA: TGCGCCAGTTCCCCTAGTGCCTACAATGAGCAGTTCTTC. Translating gives CASSPSAYNEQFF.

In its sample, this clone is medium-sized. J is TRBJ2-7 and V is TRBV11-3; either TRBD1 or TRBD2 may supply D (6 bases each). Germline CDR1 and CDR2: SGHNT and YENEEA. V was shortened by 4 bases and J by 2 bases, with 15 bases between the two germline ends. This CDR3 contains 15 residues. CDR3 in amino acids: CASSSEGGLPYEQYF. In DNA, the CDR3 is TGTGCCAGCAGCTCGGAGGGGGGTCTTCCCTACGAGCAGTACTTC.

This clone has a handful of counts. The V call is TRBV6-8, the J call TRBJ2-2; possibly TRBD1 for D (5 bases). The CDR3 is 14 residues long. The germline CDR1 and CDR2 sequences are MNHGY and SAAAGT. V lost 5 bases to trimming and J lost 2 bases, with 9 bases between them. The chain's CDR3 is CASSLTVNTGELFF. DNA of the CDR3: TGTGCCAGCAGTCTGACAGTAAACACCGGGGAGCTGTTTTTT.

This clone is judged medium-sized. The rearrangement uses TRBV11-3 and TRBJ2-2, with 10 nucleotides matching TRBD1. V shed 5 bases, J shed 7 bases, and the junction held 7 bases outside the gene matches. Germline assignment: CDR1 SGHNT and CDR2 YENEEA. The CDR3 loop spans 15 amino acids. The CDR3 is CASSPRTGGYGELFF. In DNA, the CDR3 is TGTGCCAGCAGCCCCAGGACAGGGGGTTACGGGGAGCTGTTTTTT.

This clone rates as medium-sized. V usage is TRBV11-3 and J usage is TRBJ2-1; no clear D. This CDR3 is 14 amino acids long. The V gene's germline CDR1 is SGHNT and CDR2 YENEEA. V lost 2 bases and J lost 7, with 12 bases in between. In DNA form, the CDR3 reads TGTGCCAGCAGCTTAAGTTACATCAAAAATGAGCAGTTCTTC. This encodes CASSLSYIKNEQFF.

This chain connects TRBV5-1 to TRBJ2-1, with D possibly matching TRBD1 (5 bases). V gave up 4 bases and J gave up 8 bases, with 19 bases separating them. The V gene's germline CDR1 is SGHRS and CDR2 YFSETQ. The CDR3 loop spans 15 amino acids. CDR3 nucleotide sequence: TGCGCCAGCAGCCCCACCCGGGCAGGGCTTGATGAGCAGTTCTTC. It yields the protein CASSPTRAGLDEQFF.

This clone is termed medium-sized. The genes are TRBV11-3 and TRBJ2-7; D is ambiguous. The germline V gene encodes CDR1 SGHNT and CDR2 YENEEA. The CDR3 spans 14 residues. Trimming removed 5 bases from V and 5 bases from J, with 16 bases in between. The CDR3 protein is CASSPAAGRDEQYF. CDR3 in DNA: TGTGCCAGCAGCCCCGCGGCAGGTCGGGACGAGCAGTACTTC.

J is TRBJ2-3 and V is TRBV9; the D is unclear. Germline CDR1 is SGDLS and CDR2 is YYNGEE. The CDR3 totals 15 residues. V was clipped by 4 bases and J by 0 bases, with 12 bases between them. CDR3 in amino acids: CASSPVESSTDTQYF. The CDR3 DNA reads TGTGCCAGCAGCCCGGTTGAATCTAGCACAGATACGCAGTATTTT. Filled out from reference TRBV9 and TRBJ2-3, the complete variable domain reads DSGVTQTPKHLITATGQRVTLRCSPRSGDLSVYWYQQSLDQGLQFLIQYYNGEERAKGNILERFSAQQFPDLHSELNLSSLELGDSALYFCASSPVESSTDTQYFGPGTRLTVL.

The chain links TRBV19 to TRBJ2-2; 12 bases are shared with TRBD2. CDR3 length: 19 amino acids. V shed 4 bases and J 2 bases; nucleotides not matched to a gene: 11. Germline loops: CDR1 LNHDA, CDR2 SQIVND (reference sequence). This CDR3 is CASSTRRLAGGLNTGELFF. Here the CDR3 DNA reads TGTGCCAGTAGTACCCGCCGGCTAGCGGGAGGGCTAAACACCGGGGAGCTGTTTTTT.

This clone turned up a few times. The chain joins TRBV6-8 to TRBJ1-2, with 9 bases matching TRBD1. Germline V gene sequence: CDR1 MNHGY, CDR2 SAAAGT. This CDR3 region has 15 residues. After removal of 2 bases from V and 4 bases from J, the junction contained 5 bases not matched to a gene. The CDR3 loop is CASSYLGQGTYGYTF. The CDR3 DNA sequence: TGTGCCAGCAGTTACCTGGGACAGGGTACCTATGGCTACACCTTC.

The V call is TRBV6-8, the J call TRBJ2-7; 8 nucleotides align to TRBD2. The CDR3 sequence is 14 residues long. Germline loops: CDR1 MNHGY, CDR2 SAAAGT. With V trimmed by 5 bases and J by 3 bases, 6 bases remained unmatched. The CDR3 DNA reads as TGTGCCAGCAGTCTCCGGGAGGGAGTCTACGAGCAGTACTTC. Amino acid sequence: CASSLREGVYEQYF.

As regards this clone: An end of the junction does not agree with germline; a read error may underlie this. This rearrangement joins TRBV11-3 to TRBJ2-1; D could derive from TRBD1 or TRBD2 (5 bases each). This CDR3 has 16 residues. The germline V gene has CDR1 SGHNT and CDR2 YENEEA. The DNA of the CDR3 is TGTGCTAGCAGCGGAGCACGGGGCCTCGGGGTATCTGAGCAGTTCTTC. Translation: CASSGARGLGVSEQFF. The variable domain in full, completed from reference TRBV11-3 and TRBJ2-1, reads EAGVVQSPRYKIIEKKQPVAFWCNPISGHNTLYWYLQNLGQGPELLIRYENEEAVDDSQLPKDRFSAERLKGVDSTLKIQPAELGDSAVYLCASSGARGLGVSEQFFGPGTRLTVL.

DNA of the CDR3: TGTGCCAGCAGTGAGATTATCTCTGGAAACACCATATATTTT. Translated, it gives CASSEIISGNTIYF. The chain couples TRBV6-8 to TRBJ1-3; D gene unclear. The CDR3 contains 14 residues. Germline lookup yields CDR1 MNHGY and CDR2 SAAAGT. Trimming shortened V by 5 bases and J by 0 bases, and 8 bases separated the two germline ends.

Within the sample, this clone is medium-sized (0.01 to 0.1%). The chain employs TRBV11-3 and TRBJ2-3, with TRBD2 matching 11 bases. The CDR3 spans 16 residues. V lost 1 base, J lost 3 bases, and 3 bases stayed unmatched. CDR1 and CDR2 (germline): SGHNT, YENEEA. CDR3 nucleotides: TGTGCCAGCAGCTTAGGGGCTAGCGGGGGGACAGATACGCAGTATTTT. Its protein is CASSLGASGGTDTQYF. The full variable domain, in which reference TRBV11-3 and TRBJ2-3 provide the parts outside the CDR3, is EAGVVQSPRYKIIEKKQPVAFWCNPISGHNTLYWYLQNLGQGPELLIRYENEEAVDDSQLPKDRFSAERLKGVDSTLKIQPAELGDSAVYLCASSLGASGGTDTQYFGPGTRLTVL.

This sequence joins TRBV6-8 and TRBJ1-1; maybe TRBD1 (6 bases). Per the germline V gene, CDR1 is MNHGY and CDR2 is SAAAGT. The CDR3 sequence is 14 residues long. The V and J ends lost 7 bases and 3 bases respectively, with 15 bases between them. The CDR3 loop reads CASNMGGSDTEAFF. The CDR3 DNA sequence: TGTGCCAGCAATATGGGGGGCTCGGACACTGAAGCTTTCTTT.

This clone was detected a few times. The chain recombines TRBV6-8 with TRBJ2-3, with a tentative D call TRBD2 (5 bases). V was shortened by 5 bases and J by 3 bases, with 9 bases between the two germline ends. CDR1 is MNHGY, CDR2 SAAAGT, per germline. The CDR3 loop spans 13 amino acids. CDR3 residues: CASSEGMTDTQYF. Written as DNA, the CDR3 is TGTGCCAGCAGTGAGGGTATGACAGATACGCAGTATTTT.